This TCR beta chain was observed in a study of T cell repertoires in aging, cancer and after chemotherapy. Study-wide results and limits: Rebound thymic output was suggested by rising median generation probability during chemotherapy in each cancer cohort.

On this clonotype: Antigen: not known.

Multiplex touch-down PCR with TRB-A/B primers amplified rearranged V-D-J TRB sequences. One entry per CDR3 protein, called by TCRdb with MiXCR from the multiplex PCR reads. The sample carries under 15,000 distinct CDR3 sequences, 31% recorded once. Amplification of TCR beta used genomic DNA extracted from peripheral blood. The material sequenced was blood. The clonotype comes from a human donor in good health. The donor label of this sample is uncertain.

This chain's CDR3 is CASSLRTGLTTGELFF. CDR3 DNA: TGTGCCAGCAGCTTGAGGACGGGGTTAACTACCGGGGAGCTGTTTTTT. The V and J genes are TRBV11-1 and TRBJ2-2, with D perhaps matching TRBD2 (5 bases). This CDR3 contains 16 residues. V was cut by 3 bases and J by 5 bases, with 16 bases left in between. CDR1 is SGHAT, CDR2 FQDESV, per germline (reference sequence).